A few counts support the clone carrying this T cell receptor beta chain. Its cognate antigen is unknown. Germline trimming cut 1 base from V and 1 base from J; bases unmatched to any gene: 5. CDR1 SGHVS and CDR2 FNYEAQ come from the germline V gene. CDR3 length: 16 amino acids. The data belong to a study of T cell repertoires in cytomegalovirus infection. Using its own MiXCR run on the reads, TCRdb lists one record per CDR3 protein. The sample yields approximately 110,000 distinct CDR3 sequences, roughly 39% seen once. This receptor was obtained from a human donor in good health (CMV status not recorded). Some clones in this sample may be carry-over from other donors' samples. The chain is built from TRBV7-6 and TRBJ2-5, with 8 nucleotides matching TRBD1. The sample consisted of CD8+ T cells from cultured PBMCs, taken from culture after CMV antigen stimulation. CDR3 coding DNA: TGTGCCAGCAGCTTAGGACAGGGGATTTTCCAAGAGACCCAGTACTTC. Translating it yields CASSLGQGIFQETQYF.